This entry features one TCR beta chain sequence. This sample stems from a study of blood T cell repertoires in COVID-19. Produced via immunoSEQ multiplex PCR; TCRdb's table is partial and in-frame only. Among 200,000 or so clones listed, approximately 80% were seen once. Germline assignment: CDR1 SGHRS and CDR2 YFSETQ. V was cut by 1 base and J by 7 bases, with 20 bases left in between. The CDR3 loop spans 16 amino acids. The TCR sequence derives from a woman in her thirties or forties with acute COVID-19. Sequenced: PBMCs or T cells enriched from blood (not recorded which). The V and J genes are TRBV5-1 and TRBJ1-1; TRBD1 is a possible D gene (6 bases). CDR3 in amino acids: CASSLKPPGDFGEAFF. The CDR3 nucleotides read TGCGCCAGCAGCTTGAAACCGCCAGGGGATTTTGGTGAAGCTTTCTTT.